Listed below are T cell receptor beta chains from one sample, sequenced in a study of cytomegalovirus exposure and HLA in healthy donors. This table comes from immunoSEQ multiplex PCR, and its TCRdb copy is limited to in-frame clones, with some not included. This sample has about 110,000 clones; approximately 85% occur once, and the top ten carry over 2.5%. Sequenced: PBMCs. The receptors shown here come from a woman between 18 and 30 years old in good health and CMV-seronegative. Each CDR3 is given with its conserved first and last residue. Fields, in order: V gene, J gene, D gene, clone size, CDR3 protein, CDR3 DNA. The D gene is left open where the match is weak. Some rows have no size entry. The others give once, few or many, or a class for an expanded clone.

v_gene: TRBV7-9
j_gene: TRBJ1-1
d_gene: .
abundance: once
CDR3aa: CASSSTGLYTEAFF
CDR3nt: TGTGCCAGCAGCTCTACAGGGTTGTACACTGAAGCTTTCTTT

v_gene: TRBV7-8
j_gene: TRBJ2-1
d_gene: .
abundance: once
CDR3aa: CASSDRQGRAYNEQFF
CDR3nt: TGTGCCAGCAGCGACCGACAGGGGAGGGCCTACAATGAGCAGTTCTTC

v_gene: TRBV18
j_gene: TRBJ1-1
d_gene: TRBD1
abundance: .
CDR3aa: CASSPQGGWDTEAFF
CDR3nt: TGTGCCAGCTCACCACAAGGGGGCTGGGATACTGAAGCTTTCTTT

v_gene: TRBV13
j_gene: TRBJ2-3
d_gene: TRBD2
abundance: .
CDR3aa: CASSSRGGAADTQYF
CDR3nt: TGTGCCAGCAGCTCCCGCGGGGGGGCCGCAGATACGCAGTATTTT

v_gene: TRBV5-1
j_gene: TRBJ2-1
d_gene: .
abundance: .
CDR3aa: CASSLISGDYNEQFF
CDR3nt: TGCGCCAGCAGCTTGATTAGCGGAGACTACAATGAGCAGTTCTTC

v_gene: TRBV6-1
j_gene: TRBJ2-1
d_gene: .
abundance: .
CDR3aa: CASSLTDYNEQFF
CDR3nt: TGTGCCAGCAGTTTGACAGATTACAATGAGCAGTTCTTC

v_gene: TRBV27
j_gene: TRBJ2-1
d_gene: TRBD2
abundance: .
CDR3aa: CASRTPGTSGGNEQFF
CDR3nt: TGTGCCAGCAGAACCCCCGGGACTAGCGGGGGGAATGAGCAGTTCTTC

v_gene: TRBV7-8
j_gene: TRBJ2-5
d_gene: .
abundance: .
CDR3aa: CASSLEGGSEETQYF
CDR3nt: TGTGCCAGCAGCTTAGAAGGGGGTAGCGAAGAGACCCAGTACTTC

v_gene: TRBV14
j_gene: TRBJ1-1
d_gene: TRBD1
abundance: .
CDR3aa: CASSQLGQLANTEAFF
CDR3nt: TGTGCCAGCAGCCAGTTGGGACAGCTGGCGAACACTGAAGCTTTCTTT

v_gene: TRBV9
j_gene: TRBJ2-5
d_gene: .
abundance: .
CDR3aa: CASSEPTLETQYF
CDR3nt: TGTGCCAGCAGCGAGCCCACTCTAGAGACCCAGTACTTC

v_gene: TRBV6-5
j_gene: TRBJ1-1
d_gene: .
abundance: .
CDR3aa: CASSYSNMNTEAFF
CDR3nt: TGTGCCAGCAGTTACTCTAACATGAACACTGAAGCTTTCTTT

v_gene: TRBV2
j_gene: TRBJ2-5
d_gene: TRBD2
abundance: .
CDR3aa: CAGKRASGYQETQYF
CDR3nt: TGTGCCGGAAAGAGGGCTAGCGGGTACCAAGAGACCCAGTACTTC

v_gene: TRBV9
j_gene: TRBJ2-1
d_gene: .
abundance: .
CDR3aa: CASSVGGTNNEQFF
CDR3nt: TGTGCCAGCAGCGTCGGGGGTACTAACAATGAGCAGTTCTTC

v_gene: TRBV7-9
j_gene: TRBJ2-3
d_gene: TRBD2
abundance: .
CDR3aa: CASSLEAGEGDTQYF
CDR3nt: TGTGCCAGCAGCTTAGAGGCGGGGGAGGGAGATACGCAGTATTTT

v_gene: TRBV27
j_gene: TRBJ2-1
d_gene: .
abundance: once
CDR3aa: CASSLRAGNNEQFF
CDR3nt: TGTGCCAGCAGTCTGCGGGCAGGCAACAATGAGCAGTTCTTC

v_gene: TRBV20-1
j_gene: TRBJ1-2
d_gene: .
abundance: once
CDR3aa: CSARDQGSYTF
CDR3nt: TGCAGTGCTAGAGATCAGGGTAGCTACACCTTC

v_gene: TRBV21-1
j_gene: TRBJ1-1
d_gene: .
abundance: .
CDR3aa: CASSTEDDTEAFF
CDR3nt: TGTGCCAGCAGCACAGAAGATGACACTGAAGCTTTCTTT

v_gene: TRBV4-1
j_gene: TRBJ2-2
d_gene: TRBD2
abundance: .
CDR3aa: CASSQKGGAEDTGELFF
CDR3nt: TGCGCCAGCAGCCAAAAGGGAGGGGCCGAAGACACCGGGGAGCTGTTTTTT

v_gene: TRBV7-2
j_gene: TRBJ2-1
d_gene: TRBD2
abundance: few
CDR3aa: CASSFGGGEQFF
CDR3nt: TGTGCCAGCAGCTTTGGGGGGGGTGAGCAGTTCTTC

v_gene: TRBV29-1
j_gene: TRBJ1-2
d_gene: TRBD1
abundance: few
CDR3aa: CSVTMTTGDGYTF
CDR3nt: TGCAGCGTTACAATGACGACAGGGGATGGCTACACCTTC

v_gene: TRBV6-5
j_gene: TRBJ1-4
d_gene: TRBD1
abundance: .
CDR3aa: CASSGQATNEKLFF
CDR3nt: TGTGCCAGCAGTGGACAGGCAACTAATGAAAAACTGTTTTTT

v_gene: TRBV30
j_gene: TRBJ1-1
d_gene: TRBD1
abundance: .
CDR3aa: CAWRDRGMYGRTEAFF
CDR3nt: TGTGCCTGGAGGGACAGGGGTATGTACGGGCGCACTGAAGCTTTCTTT

v_gene: TRBV5-1
j_gene: TRBJ1-1
d_gene: .
abundance: .
CDR3aa: CASSLEVLGLTEAFF
CDR3nt: TGCGCCAGCAGCTTGGAAGTCTTGGGGCTTACTGAAGCTTTCTTT

v_gene: TRBV5-1
j_gene: TRBJ2-7
d_gene: .
abundance: .
CDR3aa: CASSVRDLDEQYF
CDR3nt: TGCGCCAGCAGCGTCAGGGATCTCGACGAGCAGTACTTC

v_gene: TRBV10-3
j_gene: TRBJ2-1
d_gene: TRBD2
abundance: .
CDR3aa: CAISGRERAGDHYNEQFF
CDR3nt: TGTGCCATCAGTGGTCGAGAAAGGGCGGGGGACCACTACAATGAGCAGTTCTTC

v_gene: TRBV27
j_gene: TRBJ2-2
d_gene: TRBD2
abundance: .
CDR3aa: CASSGTSGGPPRELFF
CDR3nt: TGTGCCAGCAGCGGGACTAGCGGGGGCCCACCGCGGGAGCTGTTTTTT

v_gene: TRBV25-1
j_gene: TRBJ1-1
d_gene: .
abundance: .
CDR3aa: CASSEGQAEAFF
CDR3nt: TGTGCCAGCAGTGAAGGACAAGCTGAAGCTTTCTTT

v_gene: TRBV9
j_gene: TRBJ2-5
d_gene: .
abundance: .
CDR3aa: CASSVEGIETQYF
CDR3nt: TGTGCCAGCAGCGTAGAGGGGATCGAGACCCAGTACTTC

v_gene: TRBV7-9
j_gene: TRBJ2-1
d_gene: TRBD2
abundance: few
CDR3aa: CASSLQAGGYNEQFF
CDR3nt: TGTGCCAGCAGCTTACAGGCGGGGGGCTACAATGAGCAGTTCTTC

v_gene: TRBV25-1
j_gene: TRBJ1-5
d_gene: .
abundance: .
CDR3aa: CASSEAGESNQPQHF
CDR3nt: TGTGCCAGCAGTGAGGCAGGGGAAAGCAATCAGCCCCAGCATTTT

v_gene: TRBV29-1
j_gene: TRBJ1-1
d_gene: .
abundance: few
CDR3aa: CSATPGGYEAFF
CDR3nt: TGCAGCGCTACACCGGGTGGTTATGAAGCTTTCTTT

v_gene: TRBV4-2
j_gene: TRBJ2-1
d_gene: TRBD2
abundance: .
CDR3aa: CASSQEGRGGYNEQFF
CDR3nt: TGTGCCAGCAGCCAAGAGGGGCGGGGGGGATACAATGAGCAGTTCTTC

v_gene: TRBV28
j_gene: TRBJ2-7
d_gene: TRBD1
abundance: .
CDR3aa: CASNRLDRGYEQYF
CDR3nt: TGTGCCAGCAACCGACTGGACAGGGGGTACGAGCAGTACTTC